This paragraph reports one TCR beta chain. This entry comes from a study of blood T cell repertoires in COVID-19. Study details: PBMCs, B-cell-depleted T cells, or T cells provided the cDNA or gDNA that made up the material.

V lost 1 base and J 8 bases, leaving 11 bases between the germline ends. This CDR3 spans 13 amino acids. Germline V gene data show CDR1 as SGHDN and CDR2 as FVKESK. Assay used: immunoSEQ multiplex PCR; TCRdb lists only in-frame clones, some missing. The table shows 240,000 or so clones, with about four fifths occurring only once. The receptor was derived from a woman aged 18-29 years with acute or convalescent COVID-19. The chain joins TRBV14 to TRBJ1-2; D perhaps matches TRBD1 (5 bases). Sequences were obtained from peripheral blood. The CDR3: CASSQGAQGGYTF. Written as DNA, the CDR3 is TGTGCCAGCAGCCAAGGGGCTCAGGGAGGCTACACCTTC.